The rows below give T cell receptor beta chains drawn from one sample of a study of T cell responses to AZD1222 COVID-19 vaccine. The method was immunoSEQ multiplex PCR; TCRdb's version includes in-frame clones alone and lacks a portion of them. The data hold about 130,000 clones, with over 90% observed a single time. Source: peripheral blood, taken on day 0 of AZD1222 vaccination. The receptors stem from an adult in good health. The CDR3 runs from the conserved cysteine through the conserved F or W. The order of the fields is clone size, J gene, V gene, D gene, CDR3 protein, CDR3 DNA. A D gene is named only where the DNA matches it firmly. Part of the rows lack a size; the others show once, few, many or a class for expanded clones.

>once|TRBJ1-6|TRBV7-2|-
CASSPDRVGGSPLHF
TGTGCCAGCAGCCCCGATAGGGTCGGTGGTTCACCCCTCCACTTT
>-|TRBJ1-1|TRBV6-4|-
CASTGEVNTEAFF
TGTGCCAGCACGGGGGAGGTGAACACTGAAGCTTTCTTT
>few|TRBJ2-7|TRBV2|-
CASGDVGVVEQYF
TGTGCCAGCGGAGATGTGGGGGTAGTGGAGCAGTACTTC
>-|TRBJ2-2|TRBV7-2|-
CASSPARTGELFF
TGTGCCAGCAGCCCTGCAAGGACCGGGGAGCTGTTTTTT
>-|TRBJ1-5|TRBV10-3|-
CAISVQYSNQPQHF
TGTGCCATCAGTGTTCAATATAGCAATCAGCCCCAGCATTTT
>-|TRBJ2-7|TRBV27|-
CASSFRVAGYEQYF
TGTGCCAGCAGTTTTAGGGTTGCAGGCTACGAGCAGTACTTC
>-|TRBJ1-2|TRBV5-4|-
CASSLDPSIGTLYGYTF
TGTGCCAGCAGCTTGGATCCCAGTATAGGGACGCTCTATGGCTACACCTTC
>-|TRBJ1-6|TRBV10-3|-
CAASGEVNSPLHF
TGTGCCGCCTCGGGGGAAGTAAATTCACCCCTCCACTTT
>few|TRBJ1-3|TRBV6-5|-
CASSSRDSSPGNTIYF
TGTGCCAGCAGTTCACGGGACTCCAGTCCTGGAAACACCATATATTTT
>-|TRBJ2-5|TRBV11-2|-
CASSFQQETQYF
TGTGCCAGCAGCTTCCAGCAAGAGACCCAGTACTTC
>-|TRBJ2-6|TRBV15|-
CAAADLSSGANVLTF
TGTGCCGCGGCGGACTTGAGCTCTGGGGCCAACGTCCTGACTTTC
>-|TRBJ1-3|TRBV10-3|-
CAISDEGGSGNTIYF
TGTGCCATCAGTGATGAGGGAGGCTCTGGAAACACCATATATTTT
>-|TRBJ2-5|TRBV20-1|-
CSARPGETQYF
TGCAGTGCTCGGCCGGGGGAGACCCAGTACTTC
>-|TRBJ2-1|TRBV3-1/TRBV3-2|-
CASGYNEQFF
TGTGCCAGCGGGTACAATGAGCAGTTCTTC
>-|TRBJ2-6|TRBV5-4|-
CASSPLLSGANVLTF
TGTGCCAGCAGCCCACTTCTATCTGGGGCCAACGTCCTGACTTTC
>-|TRBJ1-1|TRBV12-3/TRBV12-4|TRBD1
CASSPDRGPEAFF
TGTGCCAGCAGCCCAGACAGGGGGCCTGAAGCTTTCTTT
>-|TRBJ2-6|TRBV6-6|-
CASTSTGSGANVLTF
TGTGCCAGCACTTCGACGGGTTCTGGGGCCAACGTCCTGACTTTC
>-|TRBJ1-1|TRBV6-5|-
CASSRVRDTEAFF
TGTGCCAGCAGCCGGGTAAGGGACACTGAAGCTTTCTTT
>-|TRBJ1-3|TRBV10-2|-
CASSESGRGNTIYF
TGCGCCAGCAGTGAGTCGGGACGTGGAAACACCATATATTTT
>-|TRBJ1-3|TRBV12-3/TRBV12-4|-
CASRPFGNTIYF
TGTGCCAGCAGACCTTTTGGAAACACCATATATTTT
>few|TRBJ1-6|TRBV5-1|-
CASSLGTGPNSPLHF
TGCGCCAGCAGCTTGGGAACAGGGCCTAATTCACCCCTCCACTTT
>-|TRBJ1-2|TRBV3-1/TRBV3-2|-
CASSRGQGLANYGYTF
TGTGCCAGCAGCCGAGGGCAGGGCCTAGCTAACTATGGCTACACCTTC
>-|TRBJ1-2|TRBV4-1|-
CASSQEVTASFYGYTF
TGCGCCAGCAGCCAAGAAGTCACAGCCTCGTTCTATGGCTACACCTTC
>-|TRBJ1-1|TRBV12-3/TRBV12-4|-
CASSLRWGSEAFF
TGTGCCAGCAGTTTAAGGTGGGGGTCTGAAGCTTTCTTT
>-|TRBJ1-2|TRBV19|-
CASSFGTATFYGYTF
TGTGCCAGTAGTTTCGGGACGGCAACTTTCTATGGCTACACCTTC
>-|TRBJ1-2|TRBV5-1|-
CASKPNIGQDYGYTF
TGCGCCAGCAAACCCAACATAGGTCAGGACTATGGCTACACCTTC
>-|TRBJ1-1|TRBV6-5|-
CASSYSAHTEAFF
TGTGCCAGCAGTTATAGTGCCCACACTGAAGCTTTCTTT
>-|TRBJ1-1|TRBV3-1/TRBV3-2|-
CASSQFGGSAPNTEAFF
TGTGCCAGCAGCCAATTCGGTGGTTCAGCCCCGAACACTGAAGCTTTCTTT
>once|TRBJ1-1|TRBV11-2|TRBD1
CASSTTRGRDTEAFF
TGTGCCAGCAGCACGACCAGGGGGCGGGACACTGAAGCTTTCTTT
>-|TRBJ2-1|TRBV19|TRBD1
CASSMVGQGPPYNEQFF
TGTGCCAGTAGTATGGTCGGACAGGGGCCACCCTACAATGAGCAGTTCTTC
>-|TRBJ2-7|TRBV5-3|-
CARSPSNEQYF
TGTGCCAGAAGCCCCTCCAACGAGCAGTACTTC
>-|TRBJ1-2|TRBV6-5|TRBD1
CASSRRDRGGGYTF
TGTGCCAGCAGCCGCCGGGACAGGGGAGGTGGCTACACCTTC
>-|TRBJ2-5|TRBV2|-
CASSEGPKETQYF
TGTGCCAGCAGTGAGGGACCGAAAGAGACCCAGTACTTC
>few|TRBJ1-1|TRBV9|-
CASSASFWTTEAFF
TGTGCCAGCAGCGCGTCGTTTTGGACAACTGAAGCTTTCTTT
>-|TRBJ2-2|TRBV7-2|-
CASSLSPGTNTGELFF
TGTGCCAGCAGCTTATCTCCGGGTACGAACACCGGGGAGCTGTTTTTT
>-|TRBJ1-3|TRBV7-9|-
CASSLRSGNTIYF
TGTGCCAGCAGCTTGAGGTCTGGAAACACCATATATTTT
>few|TRBJ2-7|TRBV5-5|-
CASSLALGGSYEQYF
TGTGCCAGCAGCTTGGCCCTGGGCGGCTCCTACGAGCAGTACTTC
>few|TRBJ2-7|TRBV6-1|TRBD1
CASSERTTGVSGEQYF
TGTGCCAGCAGTGAACGAACCACAGGGGTTTCAGGCGAGCAGTACTTC
>-|TRBJ1-4|TRBV3-1/TRBV3-2|-
CASSRTPTTNEKLFF
TGTGCCAGCAGCCGTACCCCAACTACTAATGAAAAACTGTTTTTT
>-|TRBJ1-2|TRBV5-5|-
CASSLVAGNYGYTF
TGTGCCAGCAGCTTGGTGGCAGGGAACTATGGCTACACCTTC
>-|TRBJ2-5|TRBV10-3|-
CAISPTGETQYF
TGTGCCATCAGTCCTACGGGGGAGACCCAGTACTTC
>-|TRBJ1-2|TRBV5-1|-
CASTVGPSNPNGYTF
TGCGCCAGCACCGTGGGGCCGTCCAATCCCAATGGCTACACCTTC